What follows are 30 T cell receptor beta chains derived from one specimen sequenced in a study of blood T cells in healthy people across ages. PCR was performed a second time for 7 to 11 cycles using a sample-barcoded 5' primer and a J-beta primer mix. Via MiXCR, TCRdb re-called the 5' RACE reads, giving one row per CDR3 protein. The top ten hold about 21% of the sample, which has about 970,000 distinct CDR3 sequences, about 53% seen once. The source material was blood. The receptors shown here come from a woman in her fifties or sixties in good health.

The V call is TRBV10-1, the J call TRBJ2-3, with 9 bases matching TRBD1. The V gene's germline CDR1 is WNHNN and CDR2 SYGVQD (reference sequence). The CDR3 is 17 amino acids. V lost 2 bases, J lost 2 bases, and 8 bases stayed unmatched. This CDR3 is CASSEGTGSHDTDTQYF. CDR3 nucleotides: TGCGCCAGCAGTGAGGGGACAGGGTCCCATGACACAGATACGCAGTATTTT.

The chain links TRBV5-1 to TRBJ2-7; the D gene is possibly TRBD1 (6 bases). The tail of the sequence fits TRBJ2-5 better, so the J call may be wrong. Germline assignment: CDR1 SGHRS and CDR2 YFSETQ. The CDR3 is 13 amino acids. For the CDR3, the DNA is TGCGCCAGCACGGGACACACAGGGGAGACCCAGTACTTC. The encoded protein is CASTGHTGETQYF.

This clonotype was seen just once. The CDR3 spells CSASPSGRIPYEQYF. The CDR3 DNA follows: TGCAGTGCGAGCCCTAGCGGGAGAATTCCCTACGAGCAGTACTTC. This chain joins TRBV20-1 and TRBJ2-4; 10 bases align to TRBD2. The end of the DNA is better explained by TRBJ2-7, so the J call may be wrong. CDR3 size: 15 residues. Germline V gives CDR1 DFQATT, CDR2 SNEGSKA (reference sequence).

The chain employs TRBV2 and TRBJ2-4; D gene ambiguous. Germline lookup yields CDR1 SNHLY and CDR2 FYNNEI. This CDR3 comprises 12 residues. V was trimmed by 3 bases and J by 12 bases, leaving 12 bases between them. The CDR3 region has the DNA TGTGCCAGCAGTGACAGACACTACGGTCAGTACTTC. Protein sequence: CASSDRHYGQYF.

This clonotype has more than one count but fewer than ten. This rearrangement joins TRBV20-1 to TRBJ2-1; TRBD1 might be the D (5 bases). The germline V gene has CDR1 DFQATT and CDR2 SNEGSKA (reference sequence). CDR3 length equals 11 residues. V was clipped by 3 bases and J by 10 bases, with 10 bases between them. The CDR3 nucleotides are TGCAGTGCTAGGGGGCCCAACGAGCAGTTCTTC. Protein: CSARGPNEQFF.

V gene TRBV13 combines with J gene TRBJ2-3; tentatively, D is TRBD1 (5 bases). V lost 5 bases and J 6 bases, leaving 21 bases between the germline ends. This CDR3 spans 16 amino acids. Germline loops: CDR1 PRHDT, CDR2 FYEKMQ (reference sequence). CDR3: CASSPGQGNTWDTQYF. In nucleotides, the CDR3 is TGTGCCAGCAGCCCAGGACAAGGGAACACATGGGATACGCAGTATTTT.

This chain links TRBV4-2 with TRBJ1-6; TRBD1 is a possible D gene (6 bases). The CDR3 is made up of 15 amino acids. Trimming left V 0 bases short and J 6 bases short, with 9 bases between. The germline gives CDR1 LGHNA, CDR2 YNFKEQ. Here the CDR3 reads CASSQEVRGNSPLHF. CDR3 bases: TGTGCCAGCAGCCAAGAAGTCAGGGGTAATTCACCCCTCCACTTT.

The J gene is TRBJ2-2, the V gene TRBV5-6; a weak D match, TRBD1 (6 bases). V was clipped by 0 bases and J by 3 bases, with 18 bases between them. This CDR3 is 18 amino acids long. The germline V gene encodes CDR1 SGHDT and CDR2 YYEEEE. CDR3 bases: TGTGCCAGCAGCTTGGTCTACGACAGGCGGCCGGACACCGGGGAGCTGTTTTTT. It yields the protein CASSLVYDRRPDTGELFF.

This clonotype was seen only a few times. The chain joins TRBV7-9 to TRBJ2-1; 13 positions match TRBD2. V lost 3 bases, J lost 7 bases, and 15 bases stayed unmatched. This CDR3 spans 19 amino acids. CDR1 and CDR2 from the germline V gene are SEHNR and FQNEAQ (reference sequence). The CDR3 coding sequence is TGTGCCAGCAGCTTGGGCACTAGCGGGAGGGCCCTGCGGTCTAATGAGCAGTTCTTC. It codes for CASSLGTSGRALRSNEQFF.

The chain joins TRBV4-2 to TRBJ2-1; 9 nucleotides match TRBD1. Germline trimming cut 0 bases from V and 8 bases from J; bases unmatched to any gene: 8. Germline CDR1 LGHNA, CDR2 YNFKEQ. The CDR3 has 16 residues. CDR3 residues: CASSQDLGQGGYEQFF. The CDR3 DNA is TGTGCCAGCAGCCAAGATTTGGGACAGGGAGGCTATGAGCAGTTCTTC.

As DNA, the CDR3 is TGTGCCACCAGTGATTTAACCGGGACAGTAAAAAACACAGATACGCAGTATTTT. As protein: CATSDLTGTVKNTDTQYF. This chain joins TRBV24-1 and TRBJ2-3; TRBD1 aligns across 7 bases. Germline CDR1 KGHDR, CDR2 SFDVKD. The CDR3 sequence is 18 residues long. The V segment lost 1 base and the J segment 2 bases; nucleotides outside the gene matches: 11.

The V gene is TRBV11-2, the J gene TRBJ2-5; the D gene is possibly TRBD2 (6 bases). The end of the DNA is better explained by TRBJ2-7, so the J call may be wrong. The CDR3 is 15 amino acids. Germline lookup yields CDR1 SGHAT and CDR2 FQNNGV. The CDR3 region is CASSHWGEGTYEQYF. CDR3 DNA sequence: TGTGCCAGCAGCCACTGGGGGGAAGGGACCTACGAGCAGTACTTC.

This chain joins TRBV3-1 and TRBJ2-1; D is unclear. Per the germline V gene, CDR1 is LGHDT and CDR2 is YNNKEL (reference sequence). Trimming left V 1 base short and J 8 bases short, with 9 bases between. The CDR3 is made up of 13 amino acids. The CDR3: CASSQAPVDEQFF. CDR3 nucleotide sequence: TGTGCCAGCAGCCAAGCTCCGGTCGATGAGCAGTTCTTC.

The chain carries TRBV24-1 and TRBJ2-7; 7 bases map to TRBD2. Germline loops: CDR1 KGHDR, CDR2 SFDVKD. CDR3 size: 14 residues. V dropped 4 bases and J dropped 6; count of bases not matched to a gene: 8. The CDR3 DNA is TGTGCCACCAGTGACCGAGGACTAGTTCGCGAGCAGTACTTC. Residues: CATSDRGLVREQYF.

This clonotype was observed a few times. This chain connects TRBV6-5 to TRBJ2-5, with a weak D call TRBD1 (5 bases). The germline V gene has CDR1 MNHEY and CDR2 SVGAGI. This CDR3 has 12 amino acids. Trimming took 5 bases from V and 8 from J, leaving 12 bases between them. In DNA form, the CDR3 reads TGTGCCAGCAGTGATCTCGACAGCACCCAGTACTTC. Amino acids: CASSDLDSTQYF.

The rearrangement joins TRBV27 to TRBJ2-7; 16 nucleotides match TRBD2. The CDR3 sequence is 17 residues long. Germline V gene lookup returns CDR1 MNHEY and CDR2 SMNVEV (reference sequence). V trimming: 4 bases; J trimming: 0 bases; junction bases outside the gene matches: 3. The CDR3 DNA reads TGTGCCAGCAGTTCGGGACTAGCGGGAGGGCTCTCCTACGAGCAGTACTTC. This codes for CASSSGLAGGLSYEQYF.

Only a few counts were recorded for this clonotype. The genes are TRBV7-2 and TRBJ2-3; TRBD2 aligns across 12 bases. With V trimmed by 3 bases and J by 8 bases, 9 bases remained unmatched. CDR3 length equals 16 residues. CDR1 and CDR2 from the germline V gene are SGHTA and FQGNSA. Written as DNA, the CDR3 is TGTGCCAGCAGCTTCGCTAGCGGGAGGGGCGGGAGTACGCAGTATTTT. Amino acids: CASSFASGRGGSTQYF. Supplemented by reference TRBV7-2 and TRBJ2-3, the full variable domain reads GAGVSQSPSNKVTEKGKDVELRCDPISGHTALYWYRQSLGQGLEFLIYFQGNSAPDKSGLPSDRFSAERTGGSVSTLTIQRTQQEDSAVYLCASSFASGRGGSTQYFGPGTRLTVL.

The chain carries TRBV6-5 and TRBJ2-7, with D possibly being TRBD2 (5 bases). V was pared by 2 bases and J by 6 bases, with 17 bases between. Germline CDR1 is MNHEY and CDR2 is SVGAGI. There are 15 residues in the CDR3. The chain's CDR3 is CASSYGFGSPCEQYF. The CDR3 DNA is TGTGCCAGCAGTTACGGGTTTGGGAGCCCCTGCGAGCAGTACTTC.

V is TRBV6-1 and J is TRBJ2-2; 12 bases match TRBD2. V dropped 6 bases and J dropped 6; count of bases not matched to a gene: 8. Germline-derived CDR1 and CDR2 are MNHNS and SASEGT. This CDR3 spans 16 amino acids. CDR3 region: CASRESLAGGPGELFF. The CDR3 nucleotides are TGTGCCAGCAGGGAAAGTCTAGCGGGAGGGCCCGGGGAGCTGTTTTTT.

The genes are TRBV12-3 or TRBV12-4 and TRBJ2-3, with 9 bases that match TRBD2. This CDR3 comprises 18 residues. Unmatched junction bases numbered 16, after V lost 5 bases and J lost 4 bases. For the CDR3, the DNA is TGTGCCAGCAGTCTAGGGTTAGGGCGGGAGGGCCGATCAGATACGCAGTATTTT. Its protein product is CASSLGLGREGRSDTQYF.

V and J are TRBV5-1 and TRBJ2-1, with 9 bases fitting TRBD2. J gave up 0 bases and V 4 bases, and 11 bases lay outside the gene matches. From germline, CDR1 is SGHRS and CDR2 YFSETQ. This CDR3 has 18 residues. DNA for the CDR3: TGCGCCAGCAGCCCTACAGCCCTTAGCGGGAGCTCCTACAATGAGCAGTTCTTC. It translates to CASSPTALSGSSYNEQFF. The whole variable domain, filled in from reference TRBV5-1 and TRBJ2-1, reads KAGVTQTPRYLIKTRGQQVTLSCSPISGHRSVSWYQQTPGQGLQFLFEYFSETQRNKGNFPGRFSGRQFSNSRSEMNVSTLELGDSALYLCASSPTALSGSSYNEQFFGPGTRLTVL.

The table lists this clonotype with a few counts. The V and J genes are TRBV15 and TRBJ2-2; the D is unclear. Deletions cut 0 bases from V and 0 bases from J, with 8 bases between. The CDR3 is made up of 16 amino acids. Germline CDR1 reads LNHNV; CDR2 reads YYDKDF (reference sequence). The CDR3 here is CATSRDLGPNTGELFF. CDR3 DNA sequence: TGTGCCACCAGCAGAGATCTCGGCCCGAACACCGGGGAGCTGTTTTTT.

This chain joins TRBV20-1 and TRBJ2-7, with 7 bases fitting TRBD1. This CDR3 spans 12 amino acids. Germline CDR1 reads DFQATT; CDR2 reads SNEGSKA (reference sequence). Germline trimming cut 6 bases from V and 7 bases from J; bases unmatched to any gene: 9. The CDR3 DNA sequence: TGCAGTGCCTCACTGGGACAGTTTGAGCAGTACTTC. Translated: CSASLGQFEQYF.

The count of this clonotype is one. The V and J genes are TRBV28 and TRBJ2-1; no definite D call. In germline, CDR1 is MDHEN, CDR2 SYDVKM. The CDR3 has 13 amino acids. V gave up 6 bases and J gave up 7 bases, with 13 bases separating them. The CDR3 DNA reads TGTGCCAGCAGCTCCGCGCCTGGTAATGAGCAGTTCTTC. This codes for CASSSAPGNEQFF.

The J gene is TRBJ2-5, the V gene TRBV28; D is undetermined. The J call may be incorrect, as the DNA end agrees better with TRBJ2-7. The CDR3 covers 16 residues. The germline V gene has CDR1 MDHEN and CDR2 SYDVKM. CDR3 amino acids: CASRASPAPLTYEQYF. The DNA for the CDR3 is TGTGCCAGCAGAGCAAGTCCGGCCCCCTTAACCTACGAGCAGTACTTC.

The rearrangement uses TRBV6-6 and TRBJ1-1; perhaps TRBD1 as D (6 bases). Between the trimmed V and J ends, which lost 8 bases and 4 bases, there was a span of 8 bases. The CDR3 is 11 amino acids. Per germline, CDR1 MNHNY and CDR2 SVGAGI (reference sequence). The CDR3 sequence is CASGGPTEAFF. CDR3 in DNA: TGTGCCAGCGGGGGGCCCACTGAAGCTTTCTTT.

The J gene is TRBJ2-7, the V gene TRBV20-1; D ambiguous. The better agreement between TRBJ2-5 and the DNA end casts doubt on the J call. Looked up from germline, CDR1 is DFQATT and CDR2 is SNEGSKA (reference sequence). The CDR3 has 14 amino acids. CDR3 protein: CSARMGGGKETQYF. CDR3 DNA: TGCAGTGCTAGGATGGGCGGCGGAAAAGAGACCCAGTACTTC.

This chain links TRBV6-6 with TRBJ2-1; 9 bases are a match to TRBD2. CDR3 length: 15 amino acids. The germline gives CDR1 MNHNY, CDR2 SVGAGI (reference sequence). J lost 0 bases, V lost 8 bases, and 5 bases had no gene match. The chain's CDR3 is CASLAGYSSYNEQFF. In DNA form, the CDR3 reads TGTGCCAGCCTAGCGGGATATAGCTCCTACAATGAGCAGTTCTTC.

This clonotype was detected a few times. A read error may account for a junction end that differs from germline. The chain carries TRBV6-2 or TRBV6-3 and TRBJ2-3; tentatively, D is TRBD1 or TRBD2 (5 bases each). Germline CDR1 is MNHEY and CDR2 is SVGEGT. The CDR3 has 15 amino acids. The CDR3 DNA reads as TGTGCCAGCAGTTACTTCGTGGGGGTAACAGATGCGCAGTATTTT. It encodes CASSYFVGVTDAQYF.

The CDR3 DNA reads TGCGCCAGCAGCTTGGAATACAGGCGAGGAGAAAAACTGTTTTTT. It specifies CASSLEYRRGEKLFF. The chain uses TRBV5-1 and TRBJ1-4; weak D call: TRBD1 (5 bases). Per germline, CDR1 SGHRS and CDR2 YFSETQ. The CDR3 is 15 residues long. Trimming cost V 0 bases and J 8 bases, with 14 bases left between them.